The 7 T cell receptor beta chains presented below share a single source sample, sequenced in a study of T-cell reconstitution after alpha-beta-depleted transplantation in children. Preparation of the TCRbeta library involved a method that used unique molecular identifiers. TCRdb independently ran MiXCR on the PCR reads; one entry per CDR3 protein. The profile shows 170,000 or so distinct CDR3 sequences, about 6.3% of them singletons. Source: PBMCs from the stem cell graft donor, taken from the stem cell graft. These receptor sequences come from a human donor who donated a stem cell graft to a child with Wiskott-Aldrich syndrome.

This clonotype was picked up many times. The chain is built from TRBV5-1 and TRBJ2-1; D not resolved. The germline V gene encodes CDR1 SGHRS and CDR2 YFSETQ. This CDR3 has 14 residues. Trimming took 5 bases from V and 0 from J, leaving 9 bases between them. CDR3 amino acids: CASRLRSSYNEQFF. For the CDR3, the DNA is TGCGCCAGCAGACTACGGAGCTCCTACAATGAGCAGTTCTTC.

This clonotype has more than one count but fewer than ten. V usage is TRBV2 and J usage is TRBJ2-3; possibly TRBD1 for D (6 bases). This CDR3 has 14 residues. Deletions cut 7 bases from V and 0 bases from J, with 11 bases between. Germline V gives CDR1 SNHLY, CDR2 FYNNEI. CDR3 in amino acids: CASNGQGSTDTQYF. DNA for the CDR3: TGTGCCAGCAATGGGCAGGGGAGCACAGATACGCAGTATTTT.

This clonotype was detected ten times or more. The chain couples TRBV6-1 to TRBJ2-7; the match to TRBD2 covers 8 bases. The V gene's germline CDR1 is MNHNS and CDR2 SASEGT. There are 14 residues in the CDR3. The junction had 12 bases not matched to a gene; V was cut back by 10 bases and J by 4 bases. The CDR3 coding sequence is TGTGCCACCGCACTCGGGACTAGTGGGTACGAGCAGTACTTC. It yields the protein CATALGTSGYEQYF.

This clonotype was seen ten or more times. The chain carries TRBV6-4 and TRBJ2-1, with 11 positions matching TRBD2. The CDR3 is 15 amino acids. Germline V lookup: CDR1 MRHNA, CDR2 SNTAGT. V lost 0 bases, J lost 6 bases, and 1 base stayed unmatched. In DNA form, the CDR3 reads TGTGCCAGCAGTGACTCTAGCGGGGGGGCCAATGAGCAGTTCTTC. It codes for CASSDSSGGANEQFF.

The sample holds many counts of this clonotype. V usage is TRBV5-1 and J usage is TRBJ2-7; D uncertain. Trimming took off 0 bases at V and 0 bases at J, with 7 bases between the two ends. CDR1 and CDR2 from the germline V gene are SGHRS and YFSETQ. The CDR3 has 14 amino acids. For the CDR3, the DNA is TGCGCCAGCAGCTTGGGTCCTGCCTCCTACGAGCAGTACTTC. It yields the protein CASSLGPASYEQYF.

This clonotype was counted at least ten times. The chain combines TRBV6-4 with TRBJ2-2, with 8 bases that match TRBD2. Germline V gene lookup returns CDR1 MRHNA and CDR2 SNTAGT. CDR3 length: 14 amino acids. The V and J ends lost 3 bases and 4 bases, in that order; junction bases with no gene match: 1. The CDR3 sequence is CASSEAGVTGELFF. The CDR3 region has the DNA TGTGCCAGCAGTGAAGCGGGGGTCACCGGGGAGCTGTTTTTT.

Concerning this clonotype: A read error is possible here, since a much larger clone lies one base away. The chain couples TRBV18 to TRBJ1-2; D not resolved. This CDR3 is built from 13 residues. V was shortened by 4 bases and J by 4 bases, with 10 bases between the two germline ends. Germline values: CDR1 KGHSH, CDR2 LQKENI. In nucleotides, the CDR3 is TGTGCCAGCTCACTGACAATGATCTATGGCTACACCTTC. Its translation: CASSLTMIYGYTF.